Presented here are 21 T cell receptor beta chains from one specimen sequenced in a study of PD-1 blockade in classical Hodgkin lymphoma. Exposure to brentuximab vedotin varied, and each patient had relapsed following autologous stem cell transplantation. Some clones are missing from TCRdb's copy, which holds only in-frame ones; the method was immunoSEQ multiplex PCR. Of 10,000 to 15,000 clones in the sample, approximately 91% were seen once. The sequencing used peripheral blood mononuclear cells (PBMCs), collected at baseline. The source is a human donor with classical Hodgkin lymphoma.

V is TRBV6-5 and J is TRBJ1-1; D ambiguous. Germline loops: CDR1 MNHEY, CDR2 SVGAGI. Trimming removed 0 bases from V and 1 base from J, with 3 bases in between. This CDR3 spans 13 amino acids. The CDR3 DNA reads TGTGCCAGCAGTTACTCGCAGAACACTGAAGCTTTCTTT. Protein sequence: CASSYSQNTEAFF.

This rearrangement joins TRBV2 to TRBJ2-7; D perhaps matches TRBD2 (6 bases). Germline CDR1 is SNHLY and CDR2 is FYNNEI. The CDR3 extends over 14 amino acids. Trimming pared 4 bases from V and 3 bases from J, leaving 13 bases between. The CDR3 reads CASSGTGEGYEQYF. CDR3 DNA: TGTGCCAGCAGTGGGACGGGGGAAGGCTACGAGCAGTACTTC.

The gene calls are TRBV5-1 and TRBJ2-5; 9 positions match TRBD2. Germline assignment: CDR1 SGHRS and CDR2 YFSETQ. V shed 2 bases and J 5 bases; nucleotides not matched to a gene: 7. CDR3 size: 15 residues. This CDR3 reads CASSFAGGPEETQYF. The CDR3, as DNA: TGCGCCAGCAGCTTTGCGGGGGGGCCGGAGGAGACCCAGTACTTC.

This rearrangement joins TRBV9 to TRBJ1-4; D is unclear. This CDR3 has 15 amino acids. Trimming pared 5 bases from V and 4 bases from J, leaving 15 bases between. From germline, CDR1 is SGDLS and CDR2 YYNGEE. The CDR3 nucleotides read TGTGCCAGCAGTGATTCGGCTGGATATAATGAAAAACTGTTTTTT. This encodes CASSDSAGYNEKLFF.

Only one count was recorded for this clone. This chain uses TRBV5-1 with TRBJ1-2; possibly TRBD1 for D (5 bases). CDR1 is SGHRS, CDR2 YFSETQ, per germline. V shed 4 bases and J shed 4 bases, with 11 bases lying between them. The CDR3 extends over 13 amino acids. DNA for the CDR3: TGCGCCAGCAGCCCTGACAGTGCCTATGGCTACACCTTC. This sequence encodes CASSPDSAYGYTF.

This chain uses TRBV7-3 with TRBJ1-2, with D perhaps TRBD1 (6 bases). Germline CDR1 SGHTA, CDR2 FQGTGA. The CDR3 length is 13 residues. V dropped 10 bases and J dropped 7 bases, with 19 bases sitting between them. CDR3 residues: CATSETRGSGYTF. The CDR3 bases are TGTGCCACCTCGGAAACCAGGGGTAGTGGCTACACCTTC.

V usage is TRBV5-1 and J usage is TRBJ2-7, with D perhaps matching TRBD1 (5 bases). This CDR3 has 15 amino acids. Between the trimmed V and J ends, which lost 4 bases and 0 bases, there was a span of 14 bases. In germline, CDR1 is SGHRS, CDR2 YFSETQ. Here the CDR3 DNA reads TGCGCCAGCAGCCGTATTACAGGAATCTCCTACGAGCAGTACTTC. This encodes CASSRITGISYEQYF.

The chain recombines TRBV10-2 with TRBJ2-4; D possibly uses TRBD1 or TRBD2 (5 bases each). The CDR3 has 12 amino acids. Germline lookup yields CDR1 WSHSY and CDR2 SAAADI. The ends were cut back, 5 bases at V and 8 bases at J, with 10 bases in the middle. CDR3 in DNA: TGCGCCAGCAGTTCGGGACGAGACATTCAGTACTTC. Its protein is CASSSGRDIQYF.

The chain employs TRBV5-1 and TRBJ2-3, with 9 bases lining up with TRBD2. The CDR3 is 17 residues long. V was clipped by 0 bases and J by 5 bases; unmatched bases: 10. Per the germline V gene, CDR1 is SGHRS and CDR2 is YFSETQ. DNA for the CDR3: TGCGCCAGCAGCTTGGATCCCCCTAGCGGGGAGGGAGATACGCAGTATTTT. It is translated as CASSLDPPSGEGDTQYF. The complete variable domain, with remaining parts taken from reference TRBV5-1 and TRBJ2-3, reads KAGVTQTPRYLIKTRGQQVTLSCSPISGHRSVSWYQQTPGQGLQFLFEYFSETQRNKGNFPGRFSGRQFSNSRSEMNVSTLELGDSALYLCASSLDPPSGEGDTQYFGPGTRLTVL.

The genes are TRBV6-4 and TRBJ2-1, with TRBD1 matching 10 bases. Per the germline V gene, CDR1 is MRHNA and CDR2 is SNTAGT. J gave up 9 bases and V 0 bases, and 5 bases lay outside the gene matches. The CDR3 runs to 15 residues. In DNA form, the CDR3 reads TGTGCCAGCAGTGACTCTGGGACAGGGGAGACTGAGCAGTTCTTC. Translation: CASSDSGTGETEQFF.

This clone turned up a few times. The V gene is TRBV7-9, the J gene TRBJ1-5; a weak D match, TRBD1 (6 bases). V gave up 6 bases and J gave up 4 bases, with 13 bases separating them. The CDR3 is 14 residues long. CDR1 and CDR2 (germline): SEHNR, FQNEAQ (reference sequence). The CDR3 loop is CASRPYRENQPQHF. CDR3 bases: TGTGCCAGCAGGCCATACAGGGAAAATCAGCCCCAGCATTTT.

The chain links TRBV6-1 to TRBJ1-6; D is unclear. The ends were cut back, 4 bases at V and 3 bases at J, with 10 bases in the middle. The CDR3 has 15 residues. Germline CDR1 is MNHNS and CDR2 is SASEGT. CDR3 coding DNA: TGTGCCAGCAGTGCGCAGGACGGCTATAATTCACCCCTCCACTTT. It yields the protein CASSAQDGYNSPLHF.

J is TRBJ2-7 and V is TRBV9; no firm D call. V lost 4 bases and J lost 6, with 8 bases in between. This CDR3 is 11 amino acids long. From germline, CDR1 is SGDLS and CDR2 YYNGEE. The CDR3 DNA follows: TGTGCCAGCAGCCAAGGATTCGAGCAGTACTTC. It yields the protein CASSQGFEQYF.

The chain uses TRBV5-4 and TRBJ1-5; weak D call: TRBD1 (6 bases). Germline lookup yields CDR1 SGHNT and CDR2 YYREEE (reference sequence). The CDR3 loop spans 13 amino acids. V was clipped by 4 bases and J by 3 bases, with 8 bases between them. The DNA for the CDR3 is TGTGCCAGCAGCCGGGACAACAATCAGCCCCAGCATTTT. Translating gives CASSRDNNQPQHF. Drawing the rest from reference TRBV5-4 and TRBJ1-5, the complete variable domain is ETGVTQSPTHLIKTRGQQVTLRCSSQSGHNTVSWYQQALGQGPQFIFQYYREEENGRGNFPPRFSGLQFPNYSSELNVNALELDDSALYLCASSRDNNQPQHFGDGTRLSIL.

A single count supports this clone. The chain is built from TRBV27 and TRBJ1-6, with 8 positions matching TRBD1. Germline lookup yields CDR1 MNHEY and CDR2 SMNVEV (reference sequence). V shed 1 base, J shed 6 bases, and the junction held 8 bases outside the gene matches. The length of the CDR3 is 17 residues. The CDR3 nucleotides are TGTGCCAGCAGTTTATGGGCAGGGGGCGCTTCTAATTCACCCCTCCACTTT. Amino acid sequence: CASSLWAGGASNSPLHF.

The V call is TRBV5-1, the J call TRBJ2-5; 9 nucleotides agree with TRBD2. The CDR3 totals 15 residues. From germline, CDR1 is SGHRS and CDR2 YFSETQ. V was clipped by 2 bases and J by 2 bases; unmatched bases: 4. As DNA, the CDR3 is TGCGCCAGCAGCTTCGCGGGGGGGCAGCAAGAGACCCAGTACTTC. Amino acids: CASSFAGGQQETQYF.

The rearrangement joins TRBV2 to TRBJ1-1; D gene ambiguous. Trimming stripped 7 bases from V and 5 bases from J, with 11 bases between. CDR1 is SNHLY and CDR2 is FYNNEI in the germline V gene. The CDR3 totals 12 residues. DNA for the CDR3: TGTGCCAGCACTCAATCGCGGACTGAAGCTTTCTTT. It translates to CASTQSRTEAFF.

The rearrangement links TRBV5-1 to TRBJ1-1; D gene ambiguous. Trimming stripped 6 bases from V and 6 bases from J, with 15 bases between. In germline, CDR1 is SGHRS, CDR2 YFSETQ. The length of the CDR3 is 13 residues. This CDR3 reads CASTKDPVAEAFF. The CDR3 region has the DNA TGCGCCAGCACCAAGGACCCAGTAGCTGAAGCTTTCTTT.

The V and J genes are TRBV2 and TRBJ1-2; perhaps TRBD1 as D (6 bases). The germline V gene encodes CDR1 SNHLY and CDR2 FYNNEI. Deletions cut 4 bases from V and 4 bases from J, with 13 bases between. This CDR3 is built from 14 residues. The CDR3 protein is CASSADSMFYGYTF. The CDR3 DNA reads TGTGCCAGCAGTGCGGACAGCATGTTCTATGGCTACACCTTC.

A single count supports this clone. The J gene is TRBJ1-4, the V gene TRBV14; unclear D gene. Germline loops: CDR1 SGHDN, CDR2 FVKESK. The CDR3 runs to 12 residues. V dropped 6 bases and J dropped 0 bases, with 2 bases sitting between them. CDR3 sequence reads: CASRATNEKLFF. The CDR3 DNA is TGTGCCAGCAGAGCAACTAATGAAAAACTGTTTTTT. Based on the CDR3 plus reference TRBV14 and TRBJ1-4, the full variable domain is EAGVTQFPSHSVIEKGQTVTLRCDPISGHDNLYWYRRVMGKEIKFLLHFVKESKQDESGMPNNRFLAERTGGTYSTLKVQPAELEDSGVYFCASRATNEKLFFGSGTQLSVL.

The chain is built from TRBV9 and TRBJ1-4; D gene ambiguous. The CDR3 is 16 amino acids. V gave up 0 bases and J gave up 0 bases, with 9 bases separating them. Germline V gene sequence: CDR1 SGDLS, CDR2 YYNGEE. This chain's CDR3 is CASSVEPQPTNEKLFF. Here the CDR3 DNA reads TGTGCCAGCAGCGTAGAACCCCAACCAACTAATGAAAAACTGTTTTTT.